The 16 T cell receptor beta chains listed next were all sequenced from one sample in a study of T cell responses to AZD1222 COVID-19 vaccine. Sequencing was performed with immunoSEQ multiplex PCR; in TCRdb, only in-frame clones are kept and a portion is missing. The sample has about 84,000 clones, about 85% seen once. The material sequenced was peripheral blood, taken on day 0 of AZD1222 vaccination. These receptors were obtained from an adult in good health.

V is TRBV6-5 and J is TRBJ2-7; D is tentatively TRBD1 or TRBD2 (5 bases each). Germline loops: CDR1 MNHEY, CDR2 SVGAGI. The CDR3 runs 14 residues. Between the trimmed V and J ends, which lost 5 bases and 6 bases, there was a span of 17 bases. The CDR3, as DNA: TGTGCCAGCAGTATCCGGGACCCGCAGGGCGAGCAGTACTTC. Residues: CASSIRDPQGEQYF.

The V and J genes are TRBV5-6 and TRBJ1-6; D not resolved. Between the trimmed V and J ends, which lost 4 bases and 4 bases, there was a span of 9 bases. The CDR3 is made up of 14 amino acids. Germline-derived CDR1 and CDR2 are SGHDT and YYEEEE. CDR3 nucleotide sequence: TGTGCCAGCAGCCGTTGGGATTATAATTCACCCCTCCACTTT. Translation: CASSRWDYNSPLHF.

This chain links TRBV30 with TRBJ1-1; D is undetermined. Germline V lookup: CDR1 GTSNPN, CDR2 SVGIG (reference sequence). The CDR3 sequence is 13 residues long. Trimming shortened V by 4 bases and J by 2 bases, and 11 bases separated the two germline ends. In DNA, the CDR3 is TGTGCCTGGATTTGGGCCCTAAACACTGAAGCTTTCTTT. It is translated as CAWIWALNTEAFF.

The chain recombines TRBV9 with TRBJ2-7; TRBD2 aligns across 12 bases. In germline, CDR1 is SGDLS, CDR2 YYNGEE. Trimming removed 3 bases from V and 7 bases from J; junction bases left unmatched: 11. This CDR3 has 16 residues. In DNA, the CDR3 is TGTGCCAGCAGCGCGACTAGCGGGGGTAGAATGGGGGAGCAGTACTTC. Its protein product is CASSATSGGRMGEQYF.

Here the CDR3 DNA reads TGTGCCAGCAGCTCGAGGGGACAGCACTCTGGGGCCAACGTCCTGACTTTC. This gives the protein CASSSRGQHSGANVLTF. This chain joins TRBV7-3 and TRBJ2-6; 7 bases fit TRBD1. From germline, CDR1 is SGHTA and CDR2 FQGTGA. The CDR3 has 17 residues. V shed 4 bases and J 0 bases; nucleotides not matched to a gene: 6.

This chain joins TRBV19 and TRBJ2-1, with D maybe TRBD2 (5 bases). CDR1 and CDR2 from the germline V gene are LNHDA and SQIVND (reference sequence). V lost 1 base and J lost 0, with 7 bases in between. The CDR3 totals 15 residues. For the CDR3, the DNA is TGTGCCAGTAGTATAGGGGCGGGCTCCTACAATGAGCAGTTCTTC. Its translation: CASSIGAGSYNEQFF. The full variable domain, with the rest looked up from reference TRBV19 and TRBJ2-1, is DGGITQSPKYLFRKEGQNVTLSCEQNLNHDAMYWYRQDPGQGLRLIYYSQIVNDFQKGDIAEGYSVSREKKESFPLTVTSAQKNPTAFYLCASSIGAGSYNEQFFGPGTRLTVL.

V and J are TRBV10-1 and TRBJ2-5; 7 bases align to TRBD1. J lost 2 bases, V lost 6 bases, and 3 bases had no gene match. The CDR3 runs to 13 residues. CDR1 is WNHNN, CDR2 SYGVQD, per germline (reference sequence). CDR3 nucleotides: TGCGCCAGCAGCACGGGACAGCAAGAGACCCAGTACTTC. It is translated as CASSTGQQETQYF.

This clone occurred a few times. V is TRBV6-2 or TRBV6-3 and J is TRBJ2-7; a possible D gene is TRBD2 (5 bases). The CDR3 is 15 amino acids. Per germline, CDR1 MNHEY and CDR2 SVGEGT. The V end was cut by 5 bases, the J end by 1 base, with 15 bases between. CDR3 region: CASSLSAEGSYEQYF. In DNA, the CDR3 is TGTGCCAGCAGTCTTAGCGCAGAGGGATCCTACGAGCAGTACTTC.

The chain uses TRBV7-9 and TRBJ2-1, with D possibly matching TRBD1 (5 bases). This CDR3 comprises 16 residues. The V gene's germline CDR1 is SEHNR and CDR2 FQNEAQ (reference sequence). The V end lost 2 bases, the J end lost 0 bases, and 11 bases lay between the germline ends. The CDR3 sequence: CASSLWGESSYNEQFF. The DNA for the CDR3 is TGTGCCAGCAGCTTATGGGGCGAGAGCTCCTACAATGAGCAGTTCTTC. The full variable domain, in which reference TRBV7-9 and TRBJ2-1 provide the parts outside the CDR3, is DTGVSQNPRHKITKRGQNVTFRCDPISEHNRLYWYRQTLGQGPEFLTYFQNEAQLEKSRLLSDRFSAERPKGSFSTLEIQRTEQGDSAMYLCASSLWGESSYNEQFFGPGTRLTVL.

The chain recombines TRBV2 with TRBJ2-3; TRBD2 aligns across 11 bases. The J segment lost 1 base and the V segment lost 1 base, leaving 1 base of the junction unmatched. The CDR3 totals 16 residues. Germline V lookup: CDR1 SNHLY, CDR2 FYNNEI. The DNA for the CDR3 is TGTGCCAGCAGTGAAGGGACTAGCGGGCGCACAGATACGCAGTATTTT. Translation: CASSEGTSGRTDTQYF. Drawing the rest from reference TRBV2 and TRBJ2-3, the complete variable domain is EPEVTQTPSHQVTQMGQEVILRCVPISNHLYFYWYRQILGQKVEFLVSFYNNEISEKSEIFDDQFSVERPDGSNFTLKIRSTKLEDSAMYFCASSEGTSGRTDTQYFGPGTRLTVL.

The chain has TRBV18 and TRBJ2-1, with D unresolved. The CDR3 is made up of 15 amino acids. Germline values: CDR1 KGHSH, CDR2 LQKENI. Trimming took 0 bases from V and 0 from J, leaving 6 bases between them. In DNA form, the CDR3 reads TGTGCCAGCTCACCACCATCCCGCTCCTACAATGAGCAGTTCTTC. It specifies CASSPPSRSYNEQFF.

The V call is TRBV5-4, the J call TRBJ2-3; 10 bases match TRBD2. With 0 bases clipped from V and 6 bases from J, the junction kept 10 bases outside the gene matches. The CDR3 length is 17 residues. Germline CDR1 reads SGHNT; CDR2 reads YYREEE (reference sequence). Written as DNA, the CDR3 is TGTGCCAGCAGCTTGGGGGCTAGCGGGAGTTTGCAGGATACGCAGTATTTT. Protein sequence: CASSLGASGSLQDTQYF.

J is TRBJ1-1 and V is TRBV9, with 10 nucleotides matching TRBD1. Germline V lookup: CDR1 SGDLS, CDR2 YYNGEE. The trim removed 4 bases at V and 4 bases at J, leaving 4 bases unmatched. The length of the CDR3 is 14 residues. CDR3 sequence reads: CASSLRTGGTEAFF. DNA for the CDR3: TGTGCCAGCAGCCTCAGGACAGGGGGCACTGAAGCTTTCTTT.

The V and J genes are TRBV19 and TRBJ2-7; TRBD1 is a possible D gene (5 bases). Germline CDR1 LNHDA, CDR2 SQIVND (reference sequence). Trimming removed 3 bases from V and 4 bases from J, with 13 bases in between. The CDR3 has 14 residues. The CDR3 sequence is CASSISGAVYEQYF. CDR3 DNA: TGTGCCAGTAGTATTTCTGGGGCCGTATACGAGCAGTACTTC.

The chain employs TRBV6-5 and TRBJ1-1, with a weak D call TRBD1 (6 bases). Germline V CDR1 and CDR2: MNHEY, SVGAGI. Between the trimmed V and J ends, which lost 6 bases and 4 bases, there was a span of 15 bases. There are 14 residues in the CDR3. CDR3 protein: CASSHREGGTEAFF. CDR3 DNA sequence: TGTGCCAGCAGCCACAGGGAAGGCGGCACTGAAGCTTTCTTT.

The chain is built from TRBV7-3 and TRBJ2-2, with D unresolved. V was trimmed by 5 bases and J by 6 bases, leaving 10 bases between them. Germline loops: CDR1 SGHTA, CDR2 FQGTGA. The CDR3 contains 13 residues. Written as DNA, the CDR3 is TGTGCCAGCAGCCCCCGTGAGGCCGGGGAGCTGTTTTTT. Its protein product is CASSPREAGELFF.